The rows below give T cell receptor beta chains drawn from one sample of a study of blood T cell repertoires in COVID-19. Here immunoSEQ multiplex PCR was the method, and the copy in TCRdb shows in-frame clones only, minus some. Among about 500,000 clones listed, 85% to 90% were seen once. The sequencing input was peripheral blood. These receptors originate from a woman in her 50s with COVID-19, enrolled during active disease. Each CDR3 is given with its conserved first and last residue. The order of the fields is V gene, clone size, J gene, D gene, CDR3 DNA, CDR3 protein. The D gene is left open where the match is weak. Clone size is stated in some rows and not others, as once, few, many or a class when expanded.

TRBV7-2	NA	TRBJ1-1	TRBD1	TGTGCCAGCAGCCCGCGACAGGGACGTTATGAAGCTTTCTTT	CASSPRQGRYEAFF
TRBV7-9	NA	TRBJ1-4	NA	TGTGCCAGCAGCTTAGGTGGGGCTGGCGAAAAACTGTTTTTT	CASSLGGAGEKLFF
TRBV4-1	once	TRBJ1-2	NA	TGCGCCAGCAGCCAGCTAGGGGGATACAGGGGCTACACCTTC	CASSQLGGYRGYTF
TRBV9	NA	TRBJ1-6	NA	TGTGCCAGCAGCCCAACTTTGCCGGGAGACGTTCAAGGAGATTCACCCCTCCACTTT	CASSPTLPGDVQGDSPLHF
TRBV2	NA	TRBJ1-4	NA	TGTGCCAGCAGTGCATCCCAGGGTTACCTGTTTTTT	CASSASQGYLFF
TRBV10-1	once	TRBJ2-7	NA	TGCGCCAGCAGTGATTCACAGGCCTCGTACGAGCAGTACTTC	CASSDSQASYEQYF
TRBV11-2	NA	TRBJ2-2	NA	TGTGCCAGCAGCTTAGGGCGGCCCGGGGAGCTGTTTTTT	CASSLGRPGELFF
TRBV18	NA	TRBJ2-7	NA	TGTGCCAGCTCACCTCGTTTTGGACAGTCCTACGAGCAGTACTTC	CASSPRFGQSYEQYF
TRBV10-3	once	TRBJ2-7	NA	TGTGCCATCAGAAAGGCCCGGGGCTACGAGCAGTACTTC	CAIRKARGYEQYF
TRBV9	NA	TRBJ1-6	NA	TGTGCCAGCAGCGTTGGGGGAGGAGGTTCACCCCTCCACTTT	CASSVGGGGSPLHF
TRBV11-2	NA	TRBJ2-1	NA	TGTGCCAGCAGCCGTAGTCGGAGGTTCGGAGATTATGAGCAGTTCTTC	CASSRSRRFGDYEQFF
TRBV2	NA	TRBJ1-1	NA	TGTGCCAGCAGTGGGGACACGGGCACTGAAGCTTTCTTT	CASSGDTGTEAFF
TRBV13	NA	TRBJ2-7	NA	TGTGCCAGCAGCTTTTTTGACAACCTCAACTACGAGCAGTACTTC	CASSFFDNLNYEQYF
TRBV6-5	NA	TRBJ1-1	NA	TGTGCCAGCAGTTACGGGGGAGGGCCGATGAACACTGAAGCTTTCTTT	CASSYGGGPMNTEAFF
TRBV3-1/TRBV3-2	NA	TRBJ1-1	NA	TGTGCCAGCAGCCTCCGGGGGGAAGAGACTGAAGCTTTCTTT	CASSLRGEETEAFF
TRBV7-9	NA	TRBJ1-3	NA	TGTGCCAGCAGCTTAAGTGTCGACAGCTCTGGAAACACCATATATTTT	CASSLSVDSSGNTIYF
TRBV10-1	few	TRBJ1-6	TRBD1	TGCGCCAGCAGCCGGGACAGCAGTTCACCCCTCCACTTT	CASSRDSSSPLHF
TRBV29-1	NA	TRBJ1-2	NA	TGCAGCGTTGAGGCCGGACAGTCCCTTGGCTACACCTTC	CSVEAGQSLGYTF
TRBV5-1	few	TRBJ1-1	NA	TGCGCCAGCAGCGGAGACGGTCTGAACACTGAAGCTTTCTTT	CASSGDGLNTEAFF
TRBV4-1	NA	TRBJ2-1	NA	TGCGCCAGCAGCCAAGATTGGAGCTCCTACAATGAGCAGTTCTTC	CASSQDWSSYNEQFF
TRBV7-6	NA	TRBJ2-6	TRBD1	TGTGCCAGCAGCCTCCTAGGACAGGGGTACTCTGGGGCCAACGTCCTGACTTTC	CASSLLGQGYSGANVLTF
TRBV5-1	NA	TRBJ1-1	NA	TGCGCCAGCAGCTTGGGGGGGCTGGGCACTGAAGCTTTCTTT	CASSLGGLGTEAFF
TRBV5-1	few	TRBJ2-7	NA	TGCGCCAGCAGCTTGGCCAGGGGAACTTCCTACGAGCAGTACTTC	CASSLARGTSYEQYF
TRBV6-1	NA	TRBJ2-5	NA	TGTGCCAGCAGTGAAGATCCTAGGCCTTTAGAGACCCAGTACTTC	CASSEDPRPLETQYF
TRBV7-8	NA	TRBJ2-5	NA	TGTGCCAGCAGTTACCGCCGGGTCCTCTTACGTGGGGAGACCCAGTACTTC	CASSYRRVLLRGETQYF
TRBV27	NA	TRBJ2-1	NA	TGTGCCAGCAGTTTAGGAGAACGGAGGACGCGGGAGCAGTTCTTC	CASSLGERRTREQFF
TRBV2	NA	TRBJ1-2	TRBD1	TGTGCCAGCTGGGACAGGGGCTACACCTTC	CASWDRGYTF
TRBV7-8	NA	TRBJ2-1	TRBD2	TGTGCCAGCAGCCACCCCCGGGCCACTAGCGGGGGGGCCTTTACAGGTGTAAATGAGCAGTTCTTC	CASSHPRATSGGAFTGVNEQFF
TRBV2	NA	TRBJ1-5	NA	TGTGCTACAGCATCGGAAAGCAATCAGCCCCAGCATTTT	CATASESNQPQHF
TRBV5-1	NA	TRBJ1-1	TRBD1	TGCGCCAGCAGCTGGAGGACAGGGGAAGCTTTCTTT	CASSWRTGEAFF
TRBV18	NA	TRBJ1-6	TRBD1	TGTGCCAGCTCACCACCCGGGGGACAGGGGGCATCACCCCTCCACTTT	CASSPPGGQGASPLHF
TRBV5-1	NA	TRBJ2-3	NA	TGCGCCAGCAGCTTGGGGCGGCGGGATACGCAGTATTTT	CASSLGRRDTQYF
TRBV27	few	TRBJ1-1	NA	TGTGCCAGCAGTTTACGGGAGAACACTGAAGCTTTCTTT	CASSLRENTEAFF
TRBV5-3	NA	TRBJ1-2	TRBD1	TGTGCCAGAAGCTCAATGCCCAGGGGGCGCAGATATGGCTACACCTTC	CARSSMPRGRRYGYTF
TRBV28	once	TRBJ2-7	TRBD2	TGTGCCAGCAGTATCGGACTAGCGGTTTACTCCTACGAGCAGTACTTC	CASSIGLAVYSYEQYF
TRBV7-3	few	TRBJ1-1	NA	TGTGCCAGCAGCTTAGAGGGGGACACTGAAGCTTTCTTT	CASSLEGDTEAFF
TRBV19	NA	TRBJ2-7	TRBD1	TGTGCCAGTAGCCGGGACAGAGAGTACGAGCAGTACTTC	CASSRDREYEQYF
TRBV27	few	TRBJ2-2	NA	TGTGCCAGCATCGACAGGTTAGGCGAAAACACCGGGGAGCTGTTTTTT	CASIDRLGENTGELFF
TRBV19	NA	TRBJ2-3	NA	TGTGCCAGTAGTATCGTAGTCACAGATACGCAGTATTTT	CASSIVVTDTQYF
TRBV19	once	TRBJ1-2	NA	TGTGCCAGTACCCTCCAGGGCCATGGCTACACCTTC	CASTLQGHGYTF
TRBV2	NA	TRBJ1-2	TRBD1	TGTGCCAGGACAACAGGGGCCTCTAACTATGGCTACACCTTC	CARTTGASNYGYTF
TRBV13	NA	TRBJ1-2	TRBD1	TGTGCCAGCAGCGCCGCCGGACAGGGGGGATATGGCTACACCTTC	CASSAAGQGGYGYTF
TRBV5-1	NA	TRBJ1-4	NA	TGCGCCAGCAGCTTGAAGGGGGATAATGAAAAACTGTTTTTT	CASSLKGDNEKLFF
TRBV27	NA	TRBJ1-1	TRBD1	TGTGCCAGCAGTCGGACAGGGGCAACCTCCGGAGCTTTCTTT	CASSRTGATSGAFF
TRBV6-5	NA	TRBJ1-4	NA	TGTGCCAGCATGAGGGCCGCCACGGGTGAAAAACTGTTTTTT	CASMRAATGEKLFF
TRBV28	NA	TRBJ2-7	NA	TGTGCCAGCAGCCTACCACAGGTTTCCGAGCAGTACTTC	CASSLPQVSEQYF
TRBV15	NA	TRBJ1-2	TRBD1	TGTGCCACCAGCAGAGATCAGTTACAGGGGGGCGGCTACACCTTC	CATSRDQLQGGGYTF
TRBV28	NA	TRBJ2-7	TRBD2	TGTGCCAGCAGTCGCGGACTAGCTCCGGACTTC	CASSRGLAPDF
TRBV2	NA	TRBJ1-2	TRBD1	TGTGCCAGCACCGAGGGGGCGCAGAACTATGGCTACACCTTC	CASTEGAQNYGYTF
TRBV6-7	NA	TRBJ2-7	TRBD1	TGTGCCAGCAGTCGACGGACAGGGGCGGAGTACGAGCAGTACTTC	CASSRRTGAEYEQYF
TRBV5-1	NA	TRBJ2-7	NA	TGCGCCAGTCGAATCGGGAGCCTTGGTGGATACGAGCAGTACTTC	CASRIGSLGGYEQYF
TRBV9	NA	TRBJ1-4	TRBD1	TGTGCCAGCAGCCCGACGTCCTACGGACAGGGGTACGAAAAACTGTTTTTT	CASSPTSYGQGYEKLFF